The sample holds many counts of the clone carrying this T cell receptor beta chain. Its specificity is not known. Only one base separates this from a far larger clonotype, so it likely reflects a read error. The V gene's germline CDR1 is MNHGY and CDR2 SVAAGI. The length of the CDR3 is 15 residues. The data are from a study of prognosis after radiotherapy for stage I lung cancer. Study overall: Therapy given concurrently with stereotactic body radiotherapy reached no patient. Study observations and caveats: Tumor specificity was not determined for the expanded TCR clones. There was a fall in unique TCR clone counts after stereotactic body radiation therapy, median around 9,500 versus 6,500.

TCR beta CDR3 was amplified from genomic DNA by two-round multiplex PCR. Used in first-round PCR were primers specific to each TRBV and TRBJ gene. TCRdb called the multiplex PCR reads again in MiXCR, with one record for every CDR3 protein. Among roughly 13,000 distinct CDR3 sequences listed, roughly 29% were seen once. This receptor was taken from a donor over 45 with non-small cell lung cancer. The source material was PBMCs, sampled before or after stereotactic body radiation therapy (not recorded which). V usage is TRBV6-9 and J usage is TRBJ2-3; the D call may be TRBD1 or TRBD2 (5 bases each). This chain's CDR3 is CTSSYLRGATDTQYF. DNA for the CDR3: TGTACCAGCAGTTATCTGCGAGGGGCAACAGATACGCAGTATTTT.